Below, one TCR beta chain is given with its context. This CDR3 comprises 18 residues. V gave up 3 bases and J gave up 10 bases; unmatched junction bases: 16. CDR1 KGHDR and CDR2 SFDVKD come from the germline V gene. As processed by the authors: Amplifying reference gene primers gave estimates of nucleated cell counts. Method: immunoSEQ multiplex PCR; TCRdb's copy keeps in-frame clones and lacks some. That table supplies the V and J calls and clone size; D and trimming were determined from the DNA. The repertoire includes about 220,000 clones, more than 75% of them detected once, and approximately 5.6% sits in the top ten. These data are taken from a study of blood T cell repertoires in COVID-19. Study details: Donors in the United States, Italy and Spain gave samples during acute or convalescent COVID-19.

This receptor was taken from a woman in her 70s with COVID-19, enrolled during active disease. Material for sequencing was peripheral blood. The V call is TRBV24-1, the J call TRBJ2-1; 11 bases line up with TRBD2. The CDR3 DNA sequence: TGTGCCACCAGTGATCCGGACGTCGGGACTAGCGGAGTCAGGGAGCAGTTCTTC. It is translated as CATSDPDVGTSGVREQFF.